This T cell receptor beta chain was sequenced for a study of cytomegalovirus exposure and HLA in healthy donors. Study-wide results and caveats: Analyzed later, association rates of TCRs varied across HLA loci, with DRB1 most and HLA-C fewest. Earlier analysis looked at TCR beta V segments, and most were productive about 87% or about 30% of the time.

As for this clone: Its antigen is undetermined.

PCR used 60 Vbeta primers and 13 Jbeta primers. TCRdb's copy holds only in-frame clones and misses some; the assay was immunoSEQ multiplex PCR. This table has around 170,000 clones, about four fifths appearing once. V was pared by 1 base and J by 7 bases, with 7 bases of the junction left unmatched. The CDR3 covers 14 residues. CDR1 is SGHRS, CDR2 YFSETQ, per germline. Sequenced: PBMCs. This receptor was identified in a woman in her fifties or sixties in good health and CMV-seropositive. V is TRBV5-1 and J is TRBJ2-7, with TRBD1 matching over 8 bases. CDR3 sequence: CASSLSQGAGEQYF. The CDR3 coding sequence is TGCGCCAGCAGCTTGTCTCAGGGGGCGGGAGAGCAGTACTTC.